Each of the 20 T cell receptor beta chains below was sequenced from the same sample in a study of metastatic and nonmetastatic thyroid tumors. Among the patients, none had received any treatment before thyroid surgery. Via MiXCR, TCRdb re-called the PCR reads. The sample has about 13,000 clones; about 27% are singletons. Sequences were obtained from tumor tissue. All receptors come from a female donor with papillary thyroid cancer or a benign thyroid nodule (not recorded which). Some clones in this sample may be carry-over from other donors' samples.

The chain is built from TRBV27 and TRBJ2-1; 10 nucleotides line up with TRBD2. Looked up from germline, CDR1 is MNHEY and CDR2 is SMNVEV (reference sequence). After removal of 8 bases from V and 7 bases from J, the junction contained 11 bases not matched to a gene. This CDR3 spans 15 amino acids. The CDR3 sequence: CASVKSGGAGNEQFF. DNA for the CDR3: TGTGCCAGCGTAAAAAGCGGGGGGGCCGGGAATGAGCAGTTCTTC.

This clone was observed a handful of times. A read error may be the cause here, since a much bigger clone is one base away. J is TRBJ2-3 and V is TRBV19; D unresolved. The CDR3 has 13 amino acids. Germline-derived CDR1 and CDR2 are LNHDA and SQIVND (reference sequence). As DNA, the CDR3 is TGTACCTTCCACGACCCCTTCACAGATACGCAGTATTTT. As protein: CTFHDPFTDTQYF.

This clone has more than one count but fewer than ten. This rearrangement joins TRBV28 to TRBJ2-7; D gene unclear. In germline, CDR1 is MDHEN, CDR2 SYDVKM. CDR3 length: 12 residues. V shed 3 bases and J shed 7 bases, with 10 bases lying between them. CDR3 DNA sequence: TGTGCCAGCAGTTTTGCAGGTCGAGAGCAGTACTTC. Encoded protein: CASSFAGREQYF.

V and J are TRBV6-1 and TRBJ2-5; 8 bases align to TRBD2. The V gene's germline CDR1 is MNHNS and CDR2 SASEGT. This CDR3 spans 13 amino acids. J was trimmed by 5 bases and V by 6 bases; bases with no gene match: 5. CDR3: CASSIAGWETQYF. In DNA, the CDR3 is TGTGCCAGCAGCATAGCGGGGTGGGAGACCCAGTACTTC.

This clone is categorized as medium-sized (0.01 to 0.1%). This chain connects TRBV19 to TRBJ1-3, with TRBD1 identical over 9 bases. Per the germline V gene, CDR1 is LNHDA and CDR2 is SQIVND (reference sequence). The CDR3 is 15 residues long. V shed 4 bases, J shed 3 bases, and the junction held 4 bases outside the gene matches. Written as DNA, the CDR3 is TGTGCCAGTAGTAAACAGGGGGCAAATGGAAACACCATATATTTT. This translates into CASSKQGANGNTIYF. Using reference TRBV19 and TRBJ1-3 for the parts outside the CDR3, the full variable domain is DGGITQSPKYLFRKEGQNVTLSCEQNLNHDAMYWYRQDPGQGLRLIYYSQIVNDFQKGDIAEGYSVSREKKESFPLTVTSAQKNPTAFYLCASSKQGANGNTIYFGEGSWLTVV.

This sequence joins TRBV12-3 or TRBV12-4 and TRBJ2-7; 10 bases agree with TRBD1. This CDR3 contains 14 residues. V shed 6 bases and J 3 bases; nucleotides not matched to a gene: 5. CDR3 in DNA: TGTGCCAGCAGCGGGACAGGGGTTAGCTACGAGCAGTACTTC. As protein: CASSGTGVSYEQYF.

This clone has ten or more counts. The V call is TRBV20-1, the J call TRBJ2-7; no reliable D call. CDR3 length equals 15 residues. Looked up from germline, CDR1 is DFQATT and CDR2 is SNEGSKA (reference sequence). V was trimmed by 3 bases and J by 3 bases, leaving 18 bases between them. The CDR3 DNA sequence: TGCAGTGCTAGTGGAGAGTACGGTTTAGTCTACGAGCAGTACTTC. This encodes CSASGEYGLVYEQYF.

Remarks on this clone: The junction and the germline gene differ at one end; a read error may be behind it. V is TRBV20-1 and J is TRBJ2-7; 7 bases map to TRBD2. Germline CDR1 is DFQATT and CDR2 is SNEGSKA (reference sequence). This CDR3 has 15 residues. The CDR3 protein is CGARKKGRGSYEQYF. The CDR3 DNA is TGCGGTGCTAGAAAGAAAGGGAGGGGCTCCTACGAGCAGTACTTC.

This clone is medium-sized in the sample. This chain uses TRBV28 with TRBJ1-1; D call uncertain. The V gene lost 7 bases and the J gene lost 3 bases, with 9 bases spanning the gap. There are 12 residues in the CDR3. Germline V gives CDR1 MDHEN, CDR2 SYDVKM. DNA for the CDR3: TGTGCCAGCAAGTCGTCCGACACTGAAGCTTTCTTT. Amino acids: CASKSSDTEAFF. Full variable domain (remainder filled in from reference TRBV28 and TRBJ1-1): DVKVTQSSRYLVKRTGEKVFLECVQDMDHENMFWYRQDPGLGLRLIYFSYDVKMKEKGDIPEGYSVSREKKERFSLILESASTNQTSMYLCASKSSDTEAFFGQGTRLTVV.

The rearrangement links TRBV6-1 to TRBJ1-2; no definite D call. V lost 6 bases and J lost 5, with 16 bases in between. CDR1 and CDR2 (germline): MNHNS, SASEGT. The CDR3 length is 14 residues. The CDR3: CASSPGRLGYGYTF. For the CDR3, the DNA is TGTGCCAGCAGCCCCGGTAGACTTGGGTATGGCTACACCTTC.

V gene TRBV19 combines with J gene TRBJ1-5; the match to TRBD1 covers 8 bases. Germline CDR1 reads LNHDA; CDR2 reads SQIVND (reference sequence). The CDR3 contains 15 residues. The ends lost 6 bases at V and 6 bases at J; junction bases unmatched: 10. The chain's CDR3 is CASRRTGMISQPQHF. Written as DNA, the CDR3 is TGTGCCAGTAGACGGACAGGGATGATAAGTCAGCCCCAGCATTTT.

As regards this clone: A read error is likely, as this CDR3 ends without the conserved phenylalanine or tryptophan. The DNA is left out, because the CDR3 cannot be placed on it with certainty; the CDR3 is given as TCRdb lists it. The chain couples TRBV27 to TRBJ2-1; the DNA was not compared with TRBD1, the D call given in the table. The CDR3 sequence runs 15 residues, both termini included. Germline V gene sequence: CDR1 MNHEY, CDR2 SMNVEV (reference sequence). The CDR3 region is CASTRGQATRNEHFL.

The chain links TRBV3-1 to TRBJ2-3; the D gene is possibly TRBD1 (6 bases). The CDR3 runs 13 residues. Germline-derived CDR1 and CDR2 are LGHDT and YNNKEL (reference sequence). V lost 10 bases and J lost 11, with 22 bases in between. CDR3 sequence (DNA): TGTGCCATCATCCAAAACAGGGCCGGTTGGCAGTATTTT. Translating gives CAIIQNRAGWQYF.

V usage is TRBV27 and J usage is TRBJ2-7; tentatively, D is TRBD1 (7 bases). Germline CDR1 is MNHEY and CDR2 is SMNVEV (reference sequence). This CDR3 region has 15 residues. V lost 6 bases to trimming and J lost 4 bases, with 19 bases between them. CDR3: CASSSWAGGLYEQYF. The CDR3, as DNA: TGTGCCAGCAGCTCCTGGGCAGGGGGGCTTTACGAGCAGTACTTC.

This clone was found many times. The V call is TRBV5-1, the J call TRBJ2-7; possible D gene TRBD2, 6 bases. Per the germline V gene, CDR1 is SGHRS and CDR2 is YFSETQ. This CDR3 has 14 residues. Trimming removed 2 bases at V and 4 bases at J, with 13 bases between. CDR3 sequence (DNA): TGCGCCAGCAGCTTAGAAGGAGGGGAATACGAGCAGTACTTC. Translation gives CASSLEGGEYEQYF.

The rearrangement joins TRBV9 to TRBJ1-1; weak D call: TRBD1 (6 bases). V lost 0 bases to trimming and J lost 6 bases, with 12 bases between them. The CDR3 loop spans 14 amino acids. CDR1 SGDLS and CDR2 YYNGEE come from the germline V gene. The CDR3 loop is CASSVGDGGPEAFF. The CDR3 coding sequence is TGTGCCAGCAGCGTAGGGGACGGGGGGCCTGAAGCTTTCTTT.

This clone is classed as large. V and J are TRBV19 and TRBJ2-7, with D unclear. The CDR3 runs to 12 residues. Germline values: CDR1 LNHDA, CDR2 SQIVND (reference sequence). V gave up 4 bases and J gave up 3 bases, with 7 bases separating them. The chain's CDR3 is CASSRSGYEQYF. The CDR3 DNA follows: TGTGCCAGTAGTAGGTCCGGCTACGAGCAGTACTTC.

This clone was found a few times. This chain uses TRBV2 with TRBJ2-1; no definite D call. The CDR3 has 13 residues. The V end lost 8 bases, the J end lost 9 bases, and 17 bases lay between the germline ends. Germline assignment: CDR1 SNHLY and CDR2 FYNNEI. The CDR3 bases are TGTGCCAGCCGAGGTATTAGTTTCGGTGAGCAGTTCTTC. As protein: CASRGISFGEQFF.

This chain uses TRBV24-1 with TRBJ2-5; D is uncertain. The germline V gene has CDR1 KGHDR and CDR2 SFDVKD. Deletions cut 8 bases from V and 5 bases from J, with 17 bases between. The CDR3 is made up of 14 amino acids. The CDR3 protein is CATIEFSDVETQYF. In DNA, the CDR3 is TGTGCCACCATTGAATTCAGTGATGTGGAGACCCAGTACTTC.

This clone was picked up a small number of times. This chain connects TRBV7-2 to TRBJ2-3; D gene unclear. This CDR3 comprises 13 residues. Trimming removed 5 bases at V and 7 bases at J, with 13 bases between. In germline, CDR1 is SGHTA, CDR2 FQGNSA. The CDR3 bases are TGTGCCAGCAGCCCCGTGTGTTGGTATACGCAGTATTTT. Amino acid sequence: CASSPVCWYTQYF.